This T cell receptor (beta chain) was sequenced during a study of T cell changes during pregnancy in multiple sclerosis (dated by TCRdb to between 2018 and 2020). For context, the study as a whole: Changes in the T cell repertoire over the course of pregnancy were examined in this study in women with multiple sclerosis.

The CDR3 covers 15 residues, taking in both the cysteine and the phenylalanine. Kept here is only the CDR3 DNA, which spans 45 bases and is read in frame from base 1. In the germline V gene (reference sequence), CDR1 corresponds to SGHNT and CDR2 to YYREEE. The V and J ends are trimmed by 4 bases and 3 bases, leaving 13 bases between them. This clone was detected once. Its antigen is unknown. Per-nucleotide qualities are absent, and no much larger clonotype sits a single base away. Library construction relied on the immunoSEQ multiplex PCR assay. TCRdb stores this immuneACCESS table with in-frame sequences only. Part of the clones is absent; in the studies checked, under half of the shortfall reflects unresolved V genes, and no reason is known for the rest. The sample table records 24,000 or so clones; about 89% of these occur just once. Of the sample, about 13% is held by the ten largest clones.

This receptor was identified in a female donor in good health, enrolled as a control in a pregnancy study. Recombination connected TRBV5-4 to TRBJ2-2, with no confident D gene call. Here the sequenced sample was CD8+ T cells from peripheral blood mononuclear cells, taken in the first trimester of pregnancy. The nucleotides read TGTGCCAGCAGCGTGATGGAAGAGGACACCGGGGAGCTGTTTTTT. It codes for CASSVMEEDTGELFF. The variable domain in full, with residues beyond the CDR3 obtained from the reference TRBV5-4 and TRBJ2-2 genes, is ETGVTQSPTHLIKTRGQQVTLRCSSQSGHNTVSWYQQALGQGPQFIFQYYREEENGRGNFPPRFSGLQFPNYSSELNVNALELDDSALYLCASSVMEEDTGELFFGEGSRLTVL.